This T cell receptor beta chain was documented in a study of cytomegalovirus exposure and HLA in healthy donors. Study results and caveats: The classifier was said to identify cytomegalovirus status with high specificity and sensitivity. A later analysis showed that HLA-associated TCR beta chains had undergone more clonal expansion than equally common others.

CDR3 size: 16 residues. Trimming cost V 5 bases and J 2 bases; bases outside gene matches: 11. Germline-derived CDR1 and CDR2 are SEHNR and FQNEAQ (reference sequence). Remarks on this clone: The antigen remains undetermined.

PCR was performed using 60 Vbeta and 13 Jbeta primers. Authors' analysis steps: Unique TCR beta chains totaled roughly 79 million in a later count, with 8.5 million to 12 million of them shared. Clones were sequenced by immunoSEQ multiplex PCR, and TCRdb holds only the in-frame ones, with some missing. V, J and clone size are those of that table, while D and trimming were read from the DNA. The sample carries about 77,000 clones, approximately 78% recorded once. This chain links TRBV7-9 with TRBJ1-1; TRBD1 agrees at 7 bases. The sequence derives from a man aged 40-49 years in good health and CMV-seronegative. The sequencing input was PBMCs. CDR3 DNA sequence: TGTGCCAGCAGCCCCCGGGACAGATCGATCAACACTGAAGCTTTCTTT. Translation gives CASSPRDRSINTEAFF.